The 15 T cell receptor beta chains below come from one sample, sequenced in a study of T cells in Graves' hyperthyroidism and ophthalmopathy. Amplified TCR beta CDR3 regions derived from RNA transcripts. In the first-round RT-PCR of the TCR CDR3, the HTBI primer set was used. Each CDR3 protein is one row after TCRdb ran MiXCR on the multiplex PCR reads. The data show approximately 400,000 distinct CDR3 sequences, around 25% seen once. Sample: blood. All receptors come from a man between 45 and 60 years old with Graves' hyperthyroidism.

The table lists this clonotype with a count of one. The J gene is TRBJ2-2, the V gene TRBV7-6, with D uncertain. The CDR3 has 14 amino acids. Per the germline V gene, CDR1 is SGHVS and CDR2 is FNYEAQ. The V end lost 6 bases, the J end lost 1 base, and 9 bases lay between the germline ends. This CDR3 reads CASRADVNTGELFF. In DNA, the CDR3 is TGTGCCAGCAGAGCCGACGTGAACACCGGGGAGCTGTTTTTT.

The chain recombines TRBV5-1 with TRBJ2-1; the D is unclear. The V gene's germline CDR1 is SGHRS and CDR2 YFSETQ. The V and J ends lost 0 bases and 14 bases respectively, with 15 bases between them. This CDR3 comprises 13 residues. CDR3 nucleotide sequence: TGCGCCAGCAGCTTGGGAAGATTCCAGAGCGAGTTCTTC. Protein: CASSLGRFQSEFF.

This clonotype was counted a few times. The chain recombines TRBV9 with TRBJ2-3; 9 positions agree with TRBD2. Germline CDR1 SGDLS, CDR2 YYNGEE. The CDR3 contains 18 residues. Trimming took 0 bases from V and 3 from J; bases not matched to a gene: 11. CDR3 region: CASSVEREGGRGTDTQYF. The CDR3 nucleotides read TGTGCCAGCAGCGTAGAACGCGAAGGCGGGAGGGGGACAGATACGCAGTATTTT.

This clonotype was seen more than once but under ten times. The chain joins TRBV12-3 or TRBV12-4 to TRBJ2-5, with 7 bases aligning to TRBD2. The ends lost 5 bases at V and 3 bases at J; junction bases unmatched: 3. There are 13 residues in the CDR3. The CDR3 region has the DNA TGTGCCAGCAGTCCGGGGGGTGAAGAGACCCAGTACTTC. Translating gives CASSPGGEETQYF.

A word on this clonotype: This may be a read error: a much more frequent sequence differs by one nucleotide. The chain is built from TRBV12-3 or TRBV12-4 and TRBJ2-1, with no clear D. V was clipped by 5 bases and J by 8 bases, with 19 bases between them. The CDR3 sequence is 15 residues long. Here the CDR3 reads CASSASDPRRDEQFF. The DNA of the CDR3 is TGTGCCAGCAGTGCTTCGGACCCGCGTCGCGATGAGCAGTTCTTC.

In regard to this clonotype: A read error may explain this, as a much larger clone is one base away. The V and J genes are TRBV28 and TRBJ2-7, with a tentative D call TRBD1 (6 bases). This CDR3 is built from 15 residues. The V gene's germline CDR1 is MDHEN and CDR2 SYDVKM. V was clipped by 6 bases and J by 4 bases, with 19 bases between them. CDR3: CASSSGTWDTYEQYF. The DNA of the CDR3 is TGTGCCAGCAGCTCCGGGACATGGGATACTTACGAGCAGTACTTC.

As for this clonotype: The CDR3 does not close with the conserved phenylalanine or tryptophan, likely indicating a read error. The chain links TRBV15 to TRBJ1-1, with D possibly TRBD1 on 6 matching bases. The length of the CDR3 is 13 residues. V lost 1 base and J 6 bases, leaving 9 bases between the germline ends. CDR1 LNHNV and CDR2 YYDKDF come from the germline V gene (reference sequence). The CDR3 region is CATSRARQAEAFI. DNA of the CDR3: TGTGCCACCAGCAGAGCCCGACAGGCTGAAGCTTTCATT.

This chain links TRBV12-5 with TRBJ2-7, with a tentative D call TRBD1 (6 bases). The CDR3 has 11 residues. V lost 4 bases, J lost 8 bases, and 9 bases lay in between. Germline CDR1 LGHNT, CDR2 FRNRAP. CDR3 loop: CASGWDIQQYF. The CDR3 nucleotides are TGTGCTAGTGGTTGGGACATCCAGCAGTACTTC.

V is TRBV6-6 and J is TRBJ2-5; TRBD2 aligns across 12 bases. Germline V gene lookup returns CDR1 MNHNY and CDR2 SVGAGI (reference sequence). V lost 2 bases to trimming and J lost 5 bases; unmatched junction nucleotides: 9. The CDR3 loop spans 17 amino acids. The CDR3 nucleotides are TGTGCCAGCAGTTACGAACGGGCTAGCGGGAGGGGGGAGACCCAGTACTTC. Translation gives CASSYERASGRGETQYF.

This chain connects TRBV12-3 or TRBV12-4 to TRBJ1-3; the D gene is possibly TRBD1 (5 bases). This CDR3 comprises 14 residues. V lost 6 bases and J 0 bases, leaving 9 bases between the germline ends. CDR3 coding DNA: TGTGCCAGCAGCGTGGGGGACTCTGGAAACACCATATATTTT. Translating it yields CASSVGDSGNTIYF.

This chain connects TRBV18 to TRBJ2-5, with D perhaps matching TRBD1 (5 bases). The CDR3 contains 14 residues. The germline V and J ends were trimmed by 2 bases and 3 bases, with 10 bases remaining between them. Germline V gene lookup returns CDR1 KGHSH and CDR2 LQKENI. The CDR3 nucleotides are TGTGCCAGCTCACCAATTCTAGGGGAAGAGACCCAGTACTTC. It encodes CASSPILGEETQYF.

This clonotype was seen ten or more times. The rearrangement uses TRBV6-1 and TRBJ2-5; D is unclear. The germline CDR1 and CDR2 sequences are MNHNS and SASEGT. Trimming left V 3 bases short and J 4 bases short, with 18 bases between. This CDR3 comprises 16 residues. This CDR3 is CASSDEHRASGETQYF. The CDR3 nucleotides are TGTGCCAGCAGTGACGAACACCGGGCCAGTGGAGAGACCCAGTACTTC.

There are many counts of this clonotype. The chain recombines TRBV2 with TRBJ2-1; TRBD2 matches at 7 bases. V shed 3 bases, J shed 4 bases, and the junction held 15 bases outside the gene matches. Germline V gives CDR1 SNHLY, CDR2 FYNNEI. The CDR3 runs to 18 residues. CDR3 in amino acids: CASSDPDSKSGKYNEQFF. DNA of the CDR3: TGTGCCAGCAGTGATCCCGACTCAAAAAGCGGGAAGTACAATGAGCAGTTCTTC.

The sample holds many counts of this clonotype. The rearrangement links TRBV11-2 to TRBJ2-7; unclear D gene. V lost 2 bases and J lost 4, with 9 bases in between. Germline lookup yields CDR1 SGHAT and CDR2 FQNNGV. The CDR3 is 13 residues long. For the CDR3, the DNA is TGTGCCAGCAGCTTAACCGGCCTTTACGAGCAGTACTTC. Translated: CASSLTGLYEQYF.

In its sample, this clonotype was seen a few times. The chain joins TRBV20-1 to TRBJ2-3; 9 bases agree with TRBD2. Germline V CDR1 and CDR2: DFQATT, SNEGSKA (reference sequence). V shed 6 bases and J 0 bases; nucleotides not matched to a gene: 7. CDR3 length: 15 residues. CDR3: CSAIVTSGSTDTQYF. The CDR3 DNA is TGCAGTGCGATTGTCACTAGCGGGAGCACAGATACGCAGTATTTT.